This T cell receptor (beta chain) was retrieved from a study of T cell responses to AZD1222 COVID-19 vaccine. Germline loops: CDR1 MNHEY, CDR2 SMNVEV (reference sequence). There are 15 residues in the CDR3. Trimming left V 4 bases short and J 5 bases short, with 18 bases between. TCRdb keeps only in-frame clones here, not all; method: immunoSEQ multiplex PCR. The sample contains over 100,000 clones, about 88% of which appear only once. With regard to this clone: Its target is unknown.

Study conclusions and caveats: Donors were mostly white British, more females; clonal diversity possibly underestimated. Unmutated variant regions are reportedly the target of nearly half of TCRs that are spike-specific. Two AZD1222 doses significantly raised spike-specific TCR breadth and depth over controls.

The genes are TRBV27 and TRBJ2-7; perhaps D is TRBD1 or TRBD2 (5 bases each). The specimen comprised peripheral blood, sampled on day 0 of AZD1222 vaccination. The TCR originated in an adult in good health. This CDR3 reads CASSSMAGRVHEQYF. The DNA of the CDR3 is TGTGCCAGCAGTTCGATGGCAGGGAGAGTACACGAGCAGTACTTC.